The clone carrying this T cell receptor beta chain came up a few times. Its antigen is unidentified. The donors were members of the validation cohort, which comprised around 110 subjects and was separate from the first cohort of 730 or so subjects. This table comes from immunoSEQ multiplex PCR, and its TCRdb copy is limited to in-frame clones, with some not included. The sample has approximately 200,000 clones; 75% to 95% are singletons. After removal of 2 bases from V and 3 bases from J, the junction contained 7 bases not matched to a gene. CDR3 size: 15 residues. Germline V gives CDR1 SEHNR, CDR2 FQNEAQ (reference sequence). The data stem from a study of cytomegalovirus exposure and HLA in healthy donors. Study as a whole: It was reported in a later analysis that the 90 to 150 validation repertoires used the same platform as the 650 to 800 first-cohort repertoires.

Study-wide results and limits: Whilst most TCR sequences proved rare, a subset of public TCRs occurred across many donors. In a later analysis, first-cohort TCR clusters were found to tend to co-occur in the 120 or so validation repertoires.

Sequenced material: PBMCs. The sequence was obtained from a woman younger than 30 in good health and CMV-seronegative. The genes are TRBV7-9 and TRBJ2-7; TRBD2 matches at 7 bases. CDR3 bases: TGTGCCAGCAGCTTAAGTATGACGGGGGGCTACGAGCAGTACTTC. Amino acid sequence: CASSLSMTGGYEQYF.